The 22 T cell receptor beta chains listed next were all sequenced from one sample in a study of OX40 agonist ivuxolimab in advanced cancers. Method: immunoSEQ multiplex PCR; TCRdb's copy keeps in-frame clones and lacks some. The table has 30,000 to 45,000 clones, 70% to 90% seen once. The sample consisted of CD4+ or CD8+ T cells sorted from blood, taken in a trial of the OX40 agonist ivuxolimab. The receptors derive from an adult with an advanced solid tumor such as melanoma, head and neck, liver or kidney cancer.

The chain carries TRBV6-5 and TRBJ1-1; TRBD1 is a possible D gene (6 bases). V dropped 0 bases and J dropped 2 bases, with 13 bases sitting between them. The CDR3 totals 16 residues. Germline CDR1 reads MNHEY; CDR2 reads SVGAGI. The CDR3 DNA follows: TGTGCCAGCAGTTACTCGACTGTCAGGGGAAACACTGAAGCTTTCTTT. This codes for CASSYSTVRGNTEAFF.

V usage is TRBV11-1 and J usage is TRBJ2-1; D is unresolved. V lost 2 bases and J 2 bases, leaving 10 bases between the germline ends. The CDR3 covers 15 residues. CDR1 and CDR2 (germline): SGHAT, FQDESV (reference sequence). CDR3 in DNA: TGTGCCAGCAGCTTAAACTATTCCCCCTACAATGAGCAGTTCTTC. Translation: CASSLNYSPYNEQFF.

The chain joins TRBV5-8 to TRBJ1-1; D perhaps matches TRBD1 (5 bases). Trimming took off 3 bases at V and 4 bases at J, with 13 bases between the two ends. The CDR3 sequence is 14 residues long. The germline CDR1 and CDR2 sequences are SGHTS and YDEGEE. The chain's CDR3 is CASSWPGGGTEAFF. The CDR3 DNA reads TGTGCCAGCAGCTGGCCTGGGGGAGGCACTGAAGCTTTCTTT.

This chain connects TRBV7-6 to TRBJ2-1; TRBD2 is a possible D gene (6 bases). Per the germline V gene, CDR1 is SGHVS and CDR2 is FNYEAQ. The CDR3 runs 20 residues. Trimming removed 4 bases at V and 8 bases at J, with 33 bases between. This chain's CDR3 is CASSSPLLPGGAPLLDEQFF. The CDR3 DNA reads as TGTGCCAGCAGCTCCCCTCTACTTCCAGGAGGGGCGCCACTTTTGGATGAGCAGTTCTTC.

V is TRBV28 and J is TRBJ2-7; possible D gene TRBD1, 6 bases. V was cut by 9 bases and J by 3 bases, with 12 bases left in between. Germline CDR1 reads MDHEN; CDR2 reads SYDVKM. The CDR3 has 12 amino acids. For the CDR3, the DNA is TGTGCCAGTGGGGACATTGGCTACGAGCAGTACTTC. It is translated as CASGDIGYEQYF.

This chain joins TRBV28 and TRBJ1-1; D is unclear. With 2 bases removed from V and 3 bases from J, the gap between germline ends came to 1 base. The CDR3 sequence is 11 residues long. Germline V lookup: CDR1 MDHEN, CDR2 SYDVKM. Here the CDR3 reads CASSLHTEAFF. The CDR3 nucleotides are TGTGCCAGCAGTTTACACACTGAAGCTTTCTTT.

The chain couples TRBV27 to TRBJ2-5, with TRBD1 identical over 9 bases. CDR3 length: 15 amino acids. Germline trimming cut 5 bases from V and 0 bases from J; bases unmatched to any gene: 4. Germline V gives CDR1 MNHEY, CDR2 SMNVEV (reference sequence). The CDR3 coding sequence is TGTGCCAGCAGTCTTGGGACAGGGAACCAAGAGACCCAGTACTTC. Its protein product is CASSLGTGNQETQYF.

The chain carries TRBV28 and TRBJ1-2, with D possibly matching TRBD1 (6 bases). The germline V gene encodes CDR1 MDHEN and CDR2 SYDVKM. V lost 10 bases and J 5 bases, leaving 20 bases between the germline ends. CDR3 length: 14 amino acids. The CDR3, as DNA: TGTGCCACACATCTGGGGGCAGGTGGTTATGGCTACACCTTC. Translated, it gives CATHLGAGGYGYTF.

The chain joins TRBV6-5 to TRBJ2-1; 10 positions match TRBD1. Germline V gene data show CDR1 as MNHEY and CDR2 as SVGAGI. The CDR3 covers 14 residues. V was pared by 6 bases and J by 9 bases, with 8 bases of the junction left unmatched. In DNA form, the CDR3 reads TGTGCCAGCAGCGGACAGGGGGGTTTTCGTGAGCAGTTCTTC. Its translation is CASSGQGGFREQFF.

This clone was seen only once. The chain uses TRBV2 and TRBJ2-2; D is uncertain. CDR1 SNHLY and CDR2 FYNNEI come from the germline V gene. Trimming took 10 bases from V and 4 from J, leaving 10 bases between them. There are 12 residues in the CDR3. As DNA, the CDR3 is TGTGCCACGCACCGCAGCACCGGGGAGCTGTTTTTT. It specifies CATHRSTGELFF.

CDR3 region: CASSSPGLKNIQYF. In nucleotides, the CDR3 is TGTGCCAGCAGCTCACCGGGACTCAAAAACATTCAGTACTTC. The V gene is TRBV7-9, the J gene TRBJ2-4; a possible D gene is TRBD2 (6 bases). With 4 bases removed from V and 3 bases from J, the gap between germline ends came to 10 bases. Per the germline V gene, CDR1 is SEHNR and CDR2 is FQNEAQ (reference sequence). The CDR3 spans 14 residues.

This clone came up a few times. This chain connects TRBV13 to TRBJ2-2, with D maybe TRBD1 (5 bases). Looked up from germline, CDR1 is PRHDT and CDR2 is FYEKMQ (reference sequence). Deletions cut 1 base from V and 5 bases from J, with 5 bases between. The CDR3 is 13 residues long. DNA of the CDR3: TGTGCCAGCAGCTTAGCAGGGACCGGGGAGCTGTTTTTT. Translated: CASSLAGTGELFF.

CDR3 in amino acids: CASTPQGTGELFF. DNA of the CDR3: TGTGCCAGCACCCCACAGGGGACCGGGGAGCTGTTTTTT. The chain couples TRBV5-4 to TRBJ2-2; 7 bases are a match to TRBD1. The V gene end was trimmed by 6 bases and the J gene end by 5 bases; junction bases not matched to a gene: 4. CDR1 is SGHNT and CDR2 is YYREEE in the germline V gene (reference sequence). The CDR3 loop spans 13 amino acids.

The V and J genes are TRBV9 and TRBJ2-1; 12 nucleotides line up with TRBD2. The CDR3 is 18 amino acids. After removal of 3 bases from V and 0 bases from J, the junction contained 7 bases not matched to a gene. The germline CDR1 and CDR2 sequences are SGDLS and YYNGEE. The CDR3 sequence is CASSAPGLAGYSYNEQFF. DNA for the CDR3: TGTGCCAGCAGCGCACCGGGACTAGCGGGTTACTCCTACAATGAGCAGTTCTTC.

This chain uses TRBV30 with TRBJ2-7; 7 bases map to TRBD2. J gave up 6 bases and V 0 bases, and 5 bases lay outside the gene matches. CDR1 GTSNPN and CDR2 SVGIG come from the germline V gene (reference sequence). The CDR3 runs 13 residues. DNA for the CDR3: TGTGCCTGGAGTGTAATGGGCGGGGGCGAGCAGTACTTC. It codes for CAWSVMGGGEQYF.

As DNA, the CDR3 is TGTGCCAGCAGTTCCGGATACAGCTATGAGCAGTTCTTC. Its protein is CASSSGYSYEQFF. V is TRBV27 and J is TRBJ2-1; D call uncertain. Germline values: CDR1 MNHEY, CDR2 SMNVEV (reference sequence). The length of the CDR3 is 13 residues. V was shortened by 4 bases and J by 8 bases, with 12 bases between the two germline ends.

In its sample, this clone was seen once. The chain joins TRBV6-5 to TRBJ1-2, with D hard to call. The CDR3 is made up of 14 amino acids. Germline CDR1 and CDR2: MNHEY and SVGAGI. Trimming took off 0 bases at V and 4 bases at J, with 9 bases between the two ends. The CDR3 loop is CASSYSFEGYGYTF. The CDR3 DNA reads as TGTGCCAGCAGTTACTCGTTCGAGGGCTATGGCTACACCTTC.

The chain carries TRBV15 and TRBJ2-5; D is unclear. V lost 7 bases and J 4 bases, leaving 16 bases between the germline ends. This CDR3 is built from 14 residues. Germline V gene data show CDR1 as LNHNV and CDR2 as YYDKDF (reference sequence). The CDR3 protein is CATNALGFLETQYF. DNA for the CDR3: TGTGCCACCAACGCTTTGGGCTTTCTAGAGACCCAGTACTTC.

The chain carries TRBV2 and TRBJ2-7; D may be TRBD1 (6 bases). The V end lost 4 bases, the J end lost 3 bases, and 13 bases lay between the germline ends. CDR3 length equals 14 residues. Germline lookup yields CDR1 SNHLY and CDR2 FYNNEI. This CDR3 reads CASSVRTDYYEQYF. The DNA for the CDR3 is TGTGCCAGCAGTGTACGGACAGATTACTACGAGCAGTACTTC.

This sequence joins TRBV5-6 and TRBJ2-7; 10 nucleotides line up with TRBD2. CDR1 SGHDT and CDR2 YYEEEE come from the germline V gene. This CDR3 has 15 amino acids. Unmatched junction bases numbered 4, after V lost 2 bases and J lost 2 bases. CDR3 coding DNA: TGTGCCAGCAGCTTTTCTACTAGCGGGACCTACGAGCAGTACTTC. This encodes CASSFSTSGTYEQYF.

This sequence joins TRBV15 and TRBJ2-7; D possibly corresponds to TRBD1 (5 bases). Germline CDR1 LNHNV, CDR2 YYDKDF (reference sequence). The CDR3 contains 13 residues. Trimming cost V 1 base and J 5 bases, with 9 bases left between them. The CDR3 spells CATSRGAGNEQYF. CDR3 sequence (DNA): TGTGCCACCAGCAGAGGGGCAGGGAACGAGCAGTACTTC.

The gene calls are TRBV28 and TRBJ1-4, with D uncertain. Germline V gene sequence: CDR1 MDHEN, CDR2 SYDVKM. Trimming took off 5 bases at V and 5 bases at J, with 21 bases between the two ends. The CDR3 runs 17 residues. The CDR3 DNA reads as TGTGCCAGCAGTCCCCGGGGAGTGCAGGCGATAAATGAAAAACTGTTTTTT. Translated: CASSPRGVQAINEKLFF.